The text below deals with one T cell receptor beta chain. PCRs were each spiked with synthetic TCR analog templates. Repertoires were generated with immunoSEQ multiplex PCR, while TCRdb's copy carries only in-frame clones and drops some. Of about 21,000 clones in the sample, around 89% were seen once. The CDR3 runs to 15 residues. Unmatched junction bases numbered 8, after V lost 2 bases and J lost 7 bases. Germline loops: CDR1 SGHTA, CDR2 FQGNSA. This record comes from a study of PD-L1 blockade in urothelial cancer. The source was PBMCs, collected around atezolizumab (anti-PD-L1) treatment. The J gene is TRBJ2-1, the V gene TRBV7-2; 7 nucleotides line up with TRBD1. The clonotype originates from a woman aged 60 to 75 with urothelial cancer. The CDR3 DNA sequence: TGTGCCAGCAGCTTACGTACCGGGACAGATAATGAGCAGTTCTTC. Translation gives CASSLRTGTDNEQFF.